This T cell receptor beta chain derives from a study of metastatic and nonmetastatic thyroid tumors. Comments on this clone: A junction boundary mismatches the germline segment, possibly from a read error.

CDR3 length: 15 amino acids. There were no patients who had received any treatment before thyroid surgery. TCRdb re-called clones via MiXCR from the PCR reads. The sample holds 15,000 or so clones, around 3.8% seen once. The source material was tumor tissue. V gene TRBV12-3 or TRBV12-4 combines with J gene TRBJ1-6, with D possibly being TRBD1 (5 bases). The sequence was collected from a female donor with papillary thyroid cancer or a benign thyroid nodule (not recorded which). Some clones in this sample may be carry-over from other donors' samples. The CDR3 DNA reads TGTGCCAGCAGACGACAGAGCTCCTATGATTCACCCCTCCACTTT. As protein: CASRRQSSYDSPLHF.